This TCR beta chain stems from a study of blood T cell repertoires in COVID-19. Overall study: Acute-phase and convalescent COVID-19 samples originated in the United States, Italy and Spain. Nucleic acid was either cDNA or gDNA, and it came from T cells, B-cell-depleted T cells, or PBMCs.

The germline gives CDR1 SGHVS, CDR2 FQNEAQ. This CDR3 spans 14 amino acids. Trimming took off 2 bases at V and 2 bases at J, with 10 bases between the two ends. As handled by the study authors: Amplification from reference gene primers served as the basis for estimated nucleated cell counts. Profiling relied on immunoSEQ multiplex PCR, and the TCRdb table lists in-frame clones only, not all of them. V and J calls and clone size follow that table, whereas D and trimming were derived from the DNA. The data show some 43,000 clones, 84% seen once. Sequenced material: peripheral blood. The chain recombines TRBV7-8 with TRBJ2-7; no firm D call. The receptor was isolated from a man aged 45 to 65 with active COVID-19. The DNA of the CDR3 is TGTGCCAGCAGCTTACTGGTCCCGGCCTACGAGCAGTACTTC. Translating it yields CASSLLVPAYEQYF.